Listed below are T cell receptor beta chains from one sample, sequenced in a study of T-cell memory formation after mild COVID-19. TCRdb fed the 5' RACE reads into MiXCR, producing one record per CDR3 protein. This sample has roughly 250,000 distinct CDR3 sequences, with about a sixth found just once. The sample consisted of PBMCs or a T cell subset sorted from them (not recorded which). These receptor sequences come from a man younger than 35 who had mild COVID-19 (a few samples of this study predate the infection). Cell type and time point are not known. The CDR3 runs from the conserved cysteine through the conserved F or W. The D gene is left open where the match is weak. Rows may omit the clone size; those that give it use once, few, many or a size class.

d_gene	v_gene	j_gene	abundance	CDR3nt	CDR3aa
NA	TRBV4-1	TRBJ2-7	few	TGCGCCAGCAGCCAAGATCTGGGACAAGGGAGGGACGAGCAGTACTTC	CASSQDLGQGRDEQYF
NA	TRBV20-1	TRBJ2-7	NA	TGCAGTGCTAGAAATCCGGGAGTTGGGACCTACGAGCAGTACTTC	CSARNPGVGTYEQYF
NA	TRBV21-1	TRBJ2-1	few	TGTGCCAGCAGCCCCTGGGGGGTGACGCTAGCAAATGAGCAGTTCTTC	CASSPWGVTLANEQFF
TRBD2	TRBV28	TRBJ2-3	NA	TGTGCCAGCATAGCGGGGGGCCTGGCAGATACGCAGTATTTT	CASIAGGLADTQYF
TRBD2	TRBV20-1	TRBJ2-1	NA	TGCAGTGCCCTAGCGGGGGGAAACAATGAGCAGTTCTTC	CSALAGGNNEQFF
NA	TRBV20-1	TRBJ2-1	NA	TGCAGTGCTAAGGGGCTCGGGACTGGGCTCAATGAGCAGTTCTTC	CSAKGLGTGLNEQFF
TRBD1	TRBV6-6	TRBJ2-7	few	TGTGCCAGCTTTCGCCCGGGACAGGGTTACGAGCAGTACTTC	CASFRPGQGYEQYF
TRBD2	TRBV12-3/TRBV12-4	TRBJ2-1	many	TGTGCCAGCAGTTTAGCGCTCAATAGCGGGGTCTACAATGAGCAGTTCTTC	CASSLALNSGVYNEQFF
NA	TRBV28	TRBJ1-6	few	TGTGCCAGCAGCCCCCGGGGGGGTAGCTATTCACCCCTCCACTTT	CASSPRGGSYSPLHF
NA	TRBV5-1	TRBJ2-5	NA	TGCGCCAGCAGCTTGGCAGCTAGCAGTGAAGAGACCCAGTACTTC	CASSLAASSEETQYF
NA	TRBV6-5	TRBJ1-2	NA	TGTGCCAGCAGAATTTTGGGGGGTGCAGATGGCTACACCTTC	CASRILGGADGYTF
NA	TRBV5-5	TRBJ1-2	few	TGTGCCAGCAGCAGCAGTCGGGATTACCCCTATGGCTACACCTTC	CASSSSRDYPYGYTF
NA	TRBV20-1	TRBJ2-5	NA	TGCAGTGTTAAGCCCGCAGGGACCCAGTACTTC	CSVKPAGTQYF
NA	TRBV5-1	TRBJ1-1	NA	TGCGCCAGCAGTGCGGGATCGGGGACTGAAGCTTTCTTT	CASSAGSGTEAFF
NA	TRBV30	TRBJ2-2	few	TGTGCCTGGACCCAGGGTGCGAACACCGGGGAGCTGTTTTTT	CAWTQGANTGELFF
NA	TRBV24-1	TRBJ2-5	NA	TGTGCCACCAGTGAAGACACCCAAGAGACCCAGTACTTC	CATSEDTQETQYF
NA	TRBV7-2	TRBJ2-7	NA	TGTGCCAGCAGGGATAACCGAATCTTAGCGCAGTACTTC	CASRDNRILAQYF
TRBD1	TRBV15	TRBJ2-6	few	TGTGCCACCAGAGTCCGGGACAGGGCCTCTGGGGCCAACGTCCTGACTTTC	CATRVRDRASGANVLTF